This T cell receptor (beta chain) was recorded in a study of CD8+ T cells in alopecia areata. Across the study: Oral tofacitinib, 5 to 10 mg twice daily, was given in an open-label trial.

The treatment was: oral pan-JAK inhibitor, 5-10 mg twice daily. Overall study findings and caveats: A single nonresponder leaves the baseline CD8+ expansion link to response uncertain. Lesional scalp exceeded normal scalp in clonality, especially in alopecia totalis/universalis.

Remarks on this clone: Its antigen is as yet unknown.

In each case, RNA was isolated and then reverse transcribed into cDNA as the sequencing template. Only in-frame clones appear in the TCRdb table, and some are missing; sequencing was by immunoSEQ multiplex PCR. The sample records 110,000 to 150,000 clones, 80% to 90% being singletons. Per germline, CDR1 MGHRA and CDR2 YSYEKL. V was cut by 10 bases and J by 0 bases, with 15 bases left in between. The CDR3 has 14 residues. The rearrangement links TRBV4-1 to TRBJ1-1, with TRBD1 as a possible D gene (5 bases). The source is a human donor with alopecia areata. Sequences were derived from CD8+ T cells sorted from blood, sampled at week 4, from a patient treated with tofacitinib. The chain's CDR3 is CATKTEAMNTEAFF. The CDR3 DNA reads as TGCGCCACAAAGACAGAGGCCATGAACACTGAAGCTTTCTTT.